Described below is a single TCR beta chain sequence and its context. The authors plated around 200,000 CFSE-labeled responder cells with around 200,000 irradiated, violet-dye-labeled stimulator cells. The data derive from a study of graft-versus-host responses after intestinal transplantation. Whole-study context: Multivisceral, liver-intestinal, or isolated intestinal transplants were received by the recipients. Every recipient underwent anti-thymocyte globulin induction, then tacrolimus and steroids for roughly 3 years.

V dropped 4 bases and J dropped 3 bases, with 18 bases sitting between them. The germline V gene encodes CDR1 SGHNT and CDR2 YYREEE (reference sequence). The CDR3 runs 16 residues. Only in-frame clones appear in the TCRdb table, and some are missing; sequencing was by immunoSEQ multiplex PCR. Counted here are around 2,200 clones, 25% to 30% occurring once; the ten biggest clones make up 4.5% to 5.5%. The V and J genes are TRBV5-4 and TRBJ2-3, with a weak D call TRBD1 (6 bases). This TCR derives from a human patient who was an organ donor for intestinal transplantation. Specimen: alloreactive CD8+ T cells from a mixed lymphocyte reaction culture, collected before transplantation. Subset noted: CFSE-low proliferating T cells sorted from roughly six-day pre-transplant mixed lymphocyte reaction (GvH or HvG direction). The CDR3 region has the DNA TGTGCCAGCAGCCGGCCGAGAGTGACAGGTACAGATACGCAGTATTTT. It specifies CASSRPRVTGTDTQYF.